This T cell receptor (beta chain) was sequenced during a study of blood T cells in healthy people across ages. A second PCR of 7 to 11 cycles used a sample-barcoded 5' primer and a J-beta primer mix. Tags on each cDNA molecule came from a template-switch adaptor with 12 random nucleotides. TCRdb ran MiXCR on the 5' RACE reads and lists one entry per CDR3 protein. This sample has about a million distinct CDR3 sequences, with about 44% found just once. The sample providers were healthy Caucasian people from Russia, aged about 6 to 100. The CDR3 has 16 amino acids. Germline CDR1 is LGHDT and CDR2 is YNNKEL (reference sequence). V lost 0 bases and J lost 5, with 14 bases in between.

The chain couples TRBV3-1 to TRBJ2-1; a possible D gene is TRBD2 (6 bases). Specimen: blood. This receptor was taken from a man in his thirties or forties in good health. This CDR3 is CASSQDSRRTNNEQFF. CDR3 DNA sequence: TGTGCCAGCAGCCAAGATAGCAGACGGACTAACAATGAGCAGTTCTTC.